The clone carrying this TCR beta chain has only one observation. Antigen unknown. Some clones are missing from TCRdb's copy, which holds only in-frame ones; the method was immunoSEQ multiplex PCR. The sample yields 90,000 to 100,000 clones, roughly 87% seen once. This entry belongs to a study of OX40 agonist ivuxolimab in advanced cancers. On the study more broadly: Ivuxolimab is a fully human IgG2 antibody that activates OX40 (CD134). Partial responses were recorded for three patients, including one with hepatocellular carcinoma and two with cutaneous melanoma.

If patients had autoimmune disease history or systemic immunosuppression, they were excluded. General study results and limits: Those patients achieving a partial response at 0.1-3.0 mg/kg showed among the lowest clonal expansion.

The CDR3 is 15 amino acids. Looked up from germline, CDR1 is KGHSH and CDR2 is LQKENI. The V gene lost 3 bases and the J gene lost 2 bases, with 11 bases spanning the gap. The clonotype was recovered from an adult with an advanced solid tumor such as melanoma, head and neck, liver or kidney cancer. The input for sequencing was CD4+ or CD8+ T cells sorted from blood, taken in a trial of the OX40 agonist ivuxolimab. The chain joins TRBV18 to TRBJ2-1; D not certain. The CDR3 loop reads CASSPIELAYNEQFF. The CDR3, as DNA: TGTGCCAGCTCACCTATAGAGCTAGCCTACAATGAGCAGTTCTTC.